This T cell receptor (beta chain) was profiled in a study of T cell responses to AZD1222 COVID-19 vaccine (dated by TCRdb to the early 2020s). With respect to the entire study: TCR sequencing was performed for fewer than 250 trial participants, of whom 207 were given two doses of AZD1222 and 26 were given two doses of MenACWY control vaccine. Trial participants were enrolled by age into subgroups of 18-55, 56-69 and 70-plus years, and around 150, 29 and 61 TCR-sequenced participants, respectively, were included in these subgroups. What the work shows at the level of the full study, not this receptor alone: CD4 TCRs associated with the vaccine covered the entire spike protein, and the dominant responses were in regions 160-218 and 743-854. Most participants were white British and females outnumbered males, and the authors suggested that clonal diversity may have been underestimated. In the small 56-69-year group, the increase in depth fell short of significance, most likely because of low power. Nearly half of unique spike-specific TCRs reportedly recognized epitopes outside regions mutated in the B.1.351 and B.1.1.7 variants. Conclusions about previously exposed vaccinees are limited, since just five to seven AZD1222 recipients were seropositive for SARS-CoV-2 at baseline. Because no day 14 peak-response samples were available, the repertoires could be characterized only after the peak T cell response. A significant rise in spike-specific TCR breadth and depth was observed after two AZD1222 doses relative to day 0 and relative to MenACWY recipients.

Of note for this clone: There is no known antigen for this receptor. No much larger clone exists at a distance of one base, and base qualities are not known.

The sample's time point label, decoded: baseline before first vaccination. Per the publication, the treatment or condition label means: meningococcal conjugate vaccine given as trial control. Vaccinee samples came from UK trials COV001 and COV002, including a single-blind randomized controlled phase 2/3 trial of AZD1222 (ChAdOx1 nCoV-19) in healthy adults. For TCRbeta chain sequencing, PBMC samples from trial participants were taken at day 0 and at day 28 after the second dose. CDR1 and CDR2 are read off the germline V gene as MGHRA and YSYEKL. CDR3 length: 15 amino acids, cysteine to phenylalanine. CDR3 DNA only is kept here, 45 bases in frame from base 1. The junction carries 9 bases between V and J, which are trimmed by 3 bases and 0 bases respectively. The CDR3 regions of human TCRbeta chains were subjected to immunosequencing. As for the original processing: Repertoire TCRs were matched against a reference library of SARS-CoV-2-specific TCRs generated with the MIRA antigen-specificity platform. Breadth meant the fraction of unique TCRs that were SARS-CoV-2-associated, whereas depth meant the fraction of total T cells that were SARS-CoV-2-associated. Using the MIRA data, each spike-specific TCR was mapped to the spike region that the TCR reacts to and placed in a CD4 or CD8 class. Log10-transformed breadth and depth values were compared by one-way ANOVA with Sidak's multiple comparisons tests. In its TCRdb copy, this immuneACCESS table keeps in-frame sequences only and misses some clones. Where compared with another copy, unresolved V genes explain less than half of these, and the others have no known cause. V and J calls and clone size follow that table, whereas D and trimming were derived from the DNA. This sample holds 80,000 to 95,000 clones; around 92% were observed only once. Less than 3.5% of the sample is in the top ten clones.

The sequence came from an adult in good health. The V and J genes are TRBV4-1 and TRBJ1-5; the D gene lacks a confident call. The sample in question was peripheral blood, obtained on day 0 of MenACWY control vaccination. DNA sequence: TGCGCCAGCAGCCATGAGTTGGATAGCAATCAGCCCCAGCATTTT. This translates into CASSHELDSNQPQHF.